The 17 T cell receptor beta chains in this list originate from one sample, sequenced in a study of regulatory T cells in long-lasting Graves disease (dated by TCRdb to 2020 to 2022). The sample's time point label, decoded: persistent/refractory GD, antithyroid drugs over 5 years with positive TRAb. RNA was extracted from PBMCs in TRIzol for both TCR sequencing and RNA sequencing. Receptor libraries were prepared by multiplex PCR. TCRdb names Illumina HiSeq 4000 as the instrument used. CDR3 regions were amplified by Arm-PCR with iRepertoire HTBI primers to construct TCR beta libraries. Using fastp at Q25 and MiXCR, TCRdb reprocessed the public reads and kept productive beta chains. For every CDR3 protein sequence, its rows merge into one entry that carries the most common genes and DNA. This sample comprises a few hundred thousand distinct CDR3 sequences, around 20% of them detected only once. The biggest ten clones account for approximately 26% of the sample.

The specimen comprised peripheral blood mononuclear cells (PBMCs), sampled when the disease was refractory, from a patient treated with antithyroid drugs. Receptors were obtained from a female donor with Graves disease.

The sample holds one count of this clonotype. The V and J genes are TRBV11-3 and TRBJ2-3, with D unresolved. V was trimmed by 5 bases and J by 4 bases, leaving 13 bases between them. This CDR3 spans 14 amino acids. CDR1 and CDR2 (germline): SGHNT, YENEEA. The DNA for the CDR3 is TGTGCCAGCAGCCCGTCCGGTTCGTCAGATACGCAGTATTTT. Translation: CASSPSGSSDTQYF.

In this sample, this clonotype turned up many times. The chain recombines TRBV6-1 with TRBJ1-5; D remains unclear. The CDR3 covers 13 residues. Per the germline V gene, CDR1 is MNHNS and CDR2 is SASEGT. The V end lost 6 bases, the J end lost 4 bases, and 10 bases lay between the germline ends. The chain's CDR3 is CASRREPNQPQHF. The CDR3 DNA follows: TGTGCCAGCAGGCGGGAACCGAATCAGCCCCAGCATTTT.

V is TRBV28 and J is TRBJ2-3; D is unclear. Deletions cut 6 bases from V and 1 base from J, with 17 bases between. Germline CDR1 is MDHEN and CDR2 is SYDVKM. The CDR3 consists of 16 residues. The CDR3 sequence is CASSPIYSSRTDTQYF. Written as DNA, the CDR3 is TGTGCCAGCAGCCCAATCTATAGCAGCCGCACAGATACGCAGTATTTT. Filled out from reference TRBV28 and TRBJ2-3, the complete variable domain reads DVKVTQSSRYLVKRTGEKVFLECVQDMDHENMFWYRQDPGLGLRLIYFSYDVKMKEKGDIPEGYSVSREKKERFSLILESASTNQTSMYLCASSPIYSSRTDTQYFGPGTRLTVL.

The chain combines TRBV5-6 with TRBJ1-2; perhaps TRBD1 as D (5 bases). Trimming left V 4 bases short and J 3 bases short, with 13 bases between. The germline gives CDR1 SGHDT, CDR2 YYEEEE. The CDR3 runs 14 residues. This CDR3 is CASSLLGGDYGYTF. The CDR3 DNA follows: TGTGCCAGCAGCCTCCTCGGAGGGGACTATGGCTACACCTTC.

Here the CDR3 reads CASSEEGGQGRETQYF. For the CDR3, the DNA is TGTGCCAGCAGTGAAGAGGGGGGACAGGGGAGAGAGACCCAGTACTTC. The rearrangement uses TRBV2 and TRBJ2-5, with TRBD1 matching 10 bases. In germline, CDR1 is SNHLY, CDR2 FYNNEI. V lost 1 base and J lost 4; bases outside the gene matches: 6. The CDR3 runs to 16 residues.

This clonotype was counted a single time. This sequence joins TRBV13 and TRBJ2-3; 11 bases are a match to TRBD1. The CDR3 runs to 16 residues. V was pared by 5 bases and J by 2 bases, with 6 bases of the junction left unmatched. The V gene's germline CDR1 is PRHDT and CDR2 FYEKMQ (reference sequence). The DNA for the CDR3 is TGTGCCAGCAGCCTTCGGACAGGGGGCTCCACAGATACGCAGTATTTT. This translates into CASSLRTGGSTDTQYF.

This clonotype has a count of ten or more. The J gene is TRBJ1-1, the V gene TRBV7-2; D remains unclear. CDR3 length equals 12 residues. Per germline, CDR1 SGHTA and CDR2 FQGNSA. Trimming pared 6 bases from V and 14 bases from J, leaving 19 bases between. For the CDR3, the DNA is TGTGCCAGCAGACCCCCGGGGATTTCGGGCTTCTTT. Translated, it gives CASRPPGISGFF.

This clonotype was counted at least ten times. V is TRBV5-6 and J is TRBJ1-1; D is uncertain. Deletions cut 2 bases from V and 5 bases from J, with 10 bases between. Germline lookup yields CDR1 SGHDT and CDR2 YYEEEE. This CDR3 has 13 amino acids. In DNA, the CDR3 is TGTGCCAGCAGCTTATTGGGCCGGACTGAAGCTTTCTTT. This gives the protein CASSLLGRTEAFF.

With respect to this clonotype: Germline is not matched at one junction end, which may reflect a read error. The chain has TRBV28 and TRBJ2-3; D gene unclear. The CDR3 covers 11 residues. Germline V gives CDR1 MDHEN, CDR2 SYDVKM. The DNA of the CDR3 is TGTGCCAGCTGTAGCACCGATACGCAGTATTTT. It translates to CASCSTDTQYF.

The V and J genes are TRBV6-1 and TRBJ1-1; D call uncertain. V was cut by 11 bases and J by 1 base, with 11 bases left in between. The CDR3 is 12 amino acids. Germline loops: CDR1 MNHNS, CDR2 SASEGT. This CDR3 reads CAGNTGNTEAFF. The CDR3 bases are TGTGCCGGAAATACGGGGAACACTGAAGCTTTCTTT.

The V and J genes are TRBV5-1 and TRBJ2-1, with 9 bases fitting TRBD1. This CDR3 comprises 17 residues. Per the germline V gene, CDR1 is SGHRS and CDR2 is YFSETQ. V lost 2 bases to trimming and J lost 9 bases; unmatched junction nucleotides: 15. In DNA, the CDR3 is TGCGCCAGCAGCTTCACCTTAAGGGGACAGGGTGTATCTGAGCAGTTCTTC. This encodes CASSFTLRGQGVSEQFF.

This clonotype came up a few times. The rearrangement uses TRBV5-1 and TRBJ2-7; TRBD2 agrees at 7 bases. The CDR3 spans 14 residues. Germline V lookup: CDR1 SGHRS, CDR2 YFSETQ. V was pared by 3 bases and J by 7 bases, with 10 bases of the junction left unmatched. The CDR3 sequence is CASSSGGGPQEQYF. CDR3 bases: TGCGCCAGCAGCTCCGGGGGAGGGCCTCAAGAGCAGTACTTC.

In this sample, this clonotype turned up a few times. In nucleotides, the CDR3 is TGTGCCAGCAGGGCCCCCGGGACCAGACCTAACTATGGCTACACCTTC. Translation: CASRAPGTRPNYGYTF. The chain employs TRBV2 and TRBJ1-2; possibly TRBD1 for D (5 bases). CDR1 SNHLY and CDR2 FYNNEI come from the germline V gene. This CDR3 comprises 16 residues. Deletions cut 6 bases from V and 0 bases from J, with 17 bases between.

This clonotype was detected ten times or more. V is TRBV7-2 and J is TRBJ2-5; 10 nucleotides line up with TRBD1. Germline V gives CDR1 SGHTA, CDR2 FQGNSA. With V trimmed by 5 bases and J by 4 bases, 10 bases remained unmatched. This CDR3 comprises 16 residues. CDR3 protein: CASSPRQGALGETQYF. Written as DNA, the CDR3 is TGTGCCAGCAGCCCTAGACAGGGGGCGCTCGGAGAGACCCAGTACTTC.

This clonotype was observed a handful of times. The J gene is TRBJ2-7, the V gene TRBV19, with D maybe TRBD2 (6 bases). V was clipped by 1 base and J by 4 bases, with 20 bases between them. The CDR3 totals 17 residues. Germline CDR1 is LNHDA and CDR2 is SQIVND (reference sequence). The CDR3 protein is CASSIAYGRFVAYEQYF. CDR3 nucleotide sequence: TGTGCCAGTAGTATAGCCTACGGGAGATTCGTCGCATACGAGCAGTACTTC. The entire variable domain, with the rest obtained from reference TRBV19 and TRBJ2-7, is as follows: DGGITQSPKYLFRKEGQNVTLSCEQNLNHDAMYWYRQDPGQGLRLIYYSQIVNDFQKGDIAEGYSVSREKKESFPLTVTSAQKNPTAFYLCASSIAYGRFVAYEQYFGPGTRLTVT.

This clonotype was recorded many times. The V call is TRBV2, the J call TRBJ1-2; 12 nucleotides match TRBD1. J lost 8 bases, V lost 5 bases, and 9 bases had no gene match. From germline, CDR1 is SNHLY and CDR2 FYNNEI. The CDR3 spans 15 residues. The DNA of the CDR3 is TGTGCCAGCAGTATACCCGGGACAGGGGGCGGCGGCTACACCTTC. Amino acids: CASSIPGTGGGGYTF.

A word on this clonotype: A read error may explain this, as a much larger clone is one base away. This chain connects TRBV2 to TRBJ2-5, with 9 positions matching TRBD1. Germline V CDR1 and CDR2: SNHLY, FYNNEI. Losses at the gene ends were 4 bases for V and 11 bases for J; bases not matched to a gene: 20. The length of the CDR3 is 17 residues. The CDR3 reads CASSGITGGAGYNEQYF. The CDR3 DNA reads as TGTGCCAGCAGTGGGATTACAGGGGGCGCGGGGTACAATGAGCAGTACTTC.